This TCR beta chain was sequenced during a study of radiation and T cells in renal cell carcinoma (dated by TCRdb to about 2020). For context, the study as a whole: In total, roughly 51 samples underwent TCR beta sequencing: roughly 25 tumors plus 27 peripheral blood samples. The final blood draw took place at 4 weeks after radiation, the same time as nephrectomy. In the 40 to 55 samples combined, around 3.9 million unique CDR3 nucleotide sequences were found, encoding some 2,500,000 unique CDR3 amino acid sequences. On the study overall, not on this receptor specifically: Dynamics of the blood repertoire were not tracked past 4 weeks after treatment. Effects of radiation dose or scheduling on the TCR repertoire could not be addressed with the single-armed trial design. An increase in top tumor clonotypes in blood was observed from baseline to 2 weeks post-radiation, followed by contraction by 4 weeks, which was taken to suggest transient expansion of tumor-resident clones. Because pretreatment tumor biopsies were not available, the baseline intratumoral presence of clonotypes could not be determined.

About this clone: Its antigen is currently not known. No per-base quality is available; no much larger clone lies one base away. At the DNA level, this CDR3 is encoded by other sequences in the same sample as well.

TCR beta libraries were generated from genomic DNA with the immunoSEQ kit, following the manufacturer's recommendations. To prepare the libraries, a first multiplex PCR with proprietary primers was run, followed by a second PCR that added unique barcodes, and a bead cleanup was done after each round. Each sample batch included a kit-provided positive control reaction and a negative control reaction. The final libraries were assessed on an Agilent 4200 TapeStation D1000 ScreenTape, pooled by volume, and quantified by qPCR. Sequencing was performed on an Illumina NextSeq500 with a MidOutput 150-cycle cartridge, and 156 Read1 and 15 Index1 cycles were run with kit custom primers. The pooled library was loaded at around 1 pM with a roughly 20% PhiX control spike-in. Per the original workflow: Vendor-processed data were analyzed in R, and a clonotype was defined as all T cells sharing the same CDR3 nucleotide sequence. In the clone abundance analyses, frequencies in each sample were normalized to that sample's 10,000 most abundant clones. Public T cell clones, which averaged fewer than five per sample, were removed prior to analysis. An abundance difference of at least 32-fold between compartments was the criterion for calling clonotypes tumor-enriched or baseline blood-enriched. A beta-binomial differential abundance model was used to identify clonotypes that were expanded or contracted between blood time points. Tumor-blood repertoire similarity was measured with the Baroni-Urbani and Buser coefficient, and groups were compared using two-tailed Wilcoxon tests in R. The immuneACCESS repertoire file appears here via TCRdb, limited to in-frame rearrangements. These files lack a portion of the clones; in checked studies, under half of the deficit traces to unresolved V genes, and the cause of the others is not known. V and J calls and clone size are those listed in that table; D and trimming were worked out from the DNA. The sample profile shows more than 120,000 clones; roughly 90% of them were found once. Together, the top ten hold 17% of the sample.

V and J are truncated by 0 bases and 2 bases respectively, leaving an intervening sequence of 11 bases. The CDR3, from cysteine to phenylalanine, totals 16 residues. The only DNA kept is the CDR3, 48 bases in frame from the first base. The germline V gene encodes CDR1 LGHNA and CDR2 YNFKEQ. According to the study, the label for this sample's time point signals: blood 4 weeks post-SBRT, at nephrectomy. In the paper's terms, the treatment or condition label means: 15 Gy SBRT to primary tumor, nephrectomy 4 weeks later. Samples were obtained from a clinical trial, in which 15 Gy stereotactic body radiation therapy was delivered to primary renal cell carcinomas and nephrectomy was performed 4 weeks later. To follow tumor-enriched clonotypes, peripheral blood was collected serially from radiation-treated patients at baseline and again at 2 weeks and 4 weeks after SBRT. Every patient had renal cell carcinoma of clear cell pathology. The QIAamp DNA Blood Mini Kit (Qiagen) was used to prepare genomic DNA for TCR sequencing. Samples were included in the analyses only if all quality control checks were passed.

This specimen consisted of blood, obtained from a patient whose treatment included radiotherapy and nephrectomy. Here the chain combines TRBV4-2 and TRBJ1-5; matching of 5 bases hints at TRBD1 as the D gene. This sequence was found in a woman aged 50 to 60 with renal cell carcinoma. The CDR3: CASSQDPQGGNQPQHF. The DNA sequence follows: TGTGCCAGCAGCCAAGATCCCCAGGGCGGCAATCAGCCCCAGCATTTT.